This passage covers 28 T cell receptor beta chains from one sample sequenced in a study of T cells in Graves' hyperthyroidism and ophthalmopathy. RNA transcripts provided the source from which TCR beta CDR3 regions were amplified. The HTBI primer set was used in a first-round RT-PCR of the TCR CDR3. TCRdb used MiXCR to reprocess the multiplex PCR reads, holding one entry per CDR3 protein. The sample includes around 700,000 distinct CDR3 sequences, under 45% of them seen just once. The sample comprised blood. The receptor source for this set is a woman aged 40 to 50 with Graves' hyperthyroidism.

This clonotype was seen only a few times. This sequence joins TRBV20-1 and TRBJ1-2; 9 nucleotides match TRBD1. J lost 5 bases, V lost 4 bases, and 5 bases had no gene match. This CDR3 is 13 amino acids long. The germline CDR1 and CDR2 sequences are DFQATT and SNEGSKA (reference sequence). The CDR3 nucleotides read TGCAGTGCTATTGCACAGGGGGCATATGGCTACACCTTC. Its protein product is CSAIAQGAYGYTF.

V gene TRBV7-9 combines with J gene TRBJ2-1, with unresolved D. The V end lost 4 bases, the J end lost 4 bases, and 11 bases lay between the germline ends. This CDR3 is 14 amino acids long. Germline loops: CDR1 SEHNR, CDR2 FQNEAQ (reference sequence). The chain's CDR3 is CASSSLIMYNEQFF. CDR3 DNA sequence: TGTGCCAGCAGCTCCTTGATAATGTACAATGAGCAGTTCTTC.

This clonotype occurred many times. The genes are TRBV2 and TRBJ1-3, with 8 bases identical to TRBD1. CDR1 SNHLY and CDR2 FYNNEI come from the germline V gene. V trimming: 4 bases; J trimming: 3 bases; junction bases outside the gene matches: 8. The CDR3 sequence is 16 residues long. As DNA, the CDR3 is TGTGCCAGCAGTGGTCCCGGGACAGGAGTTGGAAACACCATATATTTT. It is translated as CASSGPGTGVGNTIYF.

This clonotype was found a few times. The chain is built from TRBV27 and TRBJ1-2, with TRBD1 identical over 10 bases. The CDR3 totals 15 residues. Trimming cost V 6 bases and J 7 bases; bases outside gene matches: 11. In germline, CDR1 is MNHEY, CDR2 SMNVEV (reference sequence). The CDR3 sequence: CASRTTRQGAGGYTF. The CDR3 DNA is TGTGCCAGCAGAACCACGAGACAGGGGGCAGGTGGCTACACCTTC.

This clonotype was detected many times. The gene calls are TRBV6-6 and TRBJ2-6; D gene uncertain. This CDR3 spans 16 amino acids. Germline V gene sequence: CDR1 MNHNY, CDR2 SVGAGI (reference sequence). The V end lost 4 bases, the J end lost 1 base, and 11 bases lay between the germline ends. The CDR3 region has the DNA TGTGCCAGCAGTTCCTCGGTCGTGTCTGGGGCCAACGTCCTGACTTTC. It encodes CASSSSVVSGANVLTF.

The V and J genes are TRBV7-6 and TRBJ1-1, with D hard to call. Trimming left V 8 bases short and J 0 bases short, with 16 bases between. The CDR3 contains 15 residues. Germline CDR1 is SGHVS and CDR2 is FNYEAQ. The CDR3: CASSPPTGLNTEAFF. CDR3 bases: TGTGCCAGCTCACCACCCACGGGGTTGAACACTGAAGCTTTCTTT.

The table lists this clonotype with many counts. One end of the junction does not line up with germline, which may come from a read error. This chain uses TRBV10-2 with TRBJ1-1; D gene ambiguous. This CDR3 spans 13 amino acids. Germline V gene sequence: CDR1 WSHSY, CDR2 SAAADI. The chain's CDR3 is CARRKEMNTEAFF. CDR3 nucleotides: TGCGCCCGCAGGAAAGAGATGAACACTGAAGCTTTCTTT.

The chain recombines TRBV24-1 with TRBJ2-3; no reliable D call. This CDR3 has 12 residues. Germline CDR1 and CDR2: KGHDR and SFDVKD. V was trimmed by 2 bases and J by 2 bases, leaving 1 base between them. CDR3 residues: CATSDYTDTQYF. Written as DNA, the CDR3 is TGTGCCACCAGTGATTACACAGATACGCAGTATTTT.

The rearrangement joins TRBV7-2 to TRBJ1-5, with 9 bases fitting TRBD1. The CDR3 is 13 amino acids. Germline values: CDR1 SGHTA, CDR2 FQGNSA. With V trimmed by 7 bases and J by 7 bases, 5 bases remained unmatched. The CDR3 DNA reads TGTGCCAGCACCCCCGGACAGGGGCAGCCCCAGCATTTT. This encodes CASTPGQGQPQHF.

This clonotype was counted at least ten times. The chain is built from TRBV12-3 or TRBV12-4 and TRBJ1-2, with a possible D match to TRBD1 (6 bases). V was clipped by 2 bases and J by 4 bases, with 11 bases between them. The CDR3 contains 14 residues. CDR3: CASSLSPTGYGYTF. The CDR3 DNA is TGTGCCAGCAGTTTATCCCCGACAGGCTATGGCTACACCTTC.

Many counts were recorded for this clonotype. This chain connects TRBV29-1 to TRBJ2-7, with D perhaps matching TRBD1 or TRBD2 (6 bases each). V lost 3 bases to trimming and J lost 3 bases, with 12 bases between them. The CDR3 is 13 residues long. Germline V CDR1 and CDR2: SQVTM, ANQGSEA. CDR3: CSVEIGGRYEQYF. CDR3 DNA sequence: TGCAGCGTTGAGATCGGGGGCCGCTACGAGCAGTACTTC.

The rearrangement links TRBV7-2 to TRBJ1-5; maybe TRBD1 (5 bases). V lost 3 bases to trimming and J lost 4 bases, with 13 bases between them. The germline V gene encodes CDR1 SGHTA and CDR2 FQGNSA. The CDR3 is 15 amino acids. The CDR3 DNA sequence: TGTGCCAGCAGCTTGGGGCCCAAAGGAAATCAGCCCCAGCATTTT. Amino acids: CASSLGPKGNQPQHF.

The V gene is TRBV12-5, the J gene TRBJ1-1; the D is unclear. CDR1 is LGHNT, CDR2 FRNRAP, per germline. Trimming took 5 bases from V and 0 from J, leaving 10 bases between them. CDR3 size: 14 residues. CDR3 in DNA: TGTGCTAGTGGTATAGTCCCGATGAACACTGAAGCTTTCTTT. It encodes CASGIVPMNTEAFF.

This clonotype occurred once. The chain is built from TRBV9 and TRBJ2-7; tentatively, D is TRBD1 or TRBD2 (6 bases each). V shed 0 bases and J shed 7 bases, with 17 bases lying between them. This CDR3 contains 15 residues. Germline CDR1 SGDLS, CDR2 YYNGEE. The CDR3 DNA is TGTGCCAGCAGCGTAGAGGGGGGTAACTACAATGAGCAGTACTTC. Protein sequence: CASSVEGGNYNEQYF.

This clonotype has a count of ten or more. The V and J genes are TRBV7-3 and TRBJ1-1, with a tentative D call TRBD1 (6 bases). In germline, CDR1 is SGHTA, CDR2 FQGTGA. V was pared by 5 bases and J by 1 base, with 14 bases between. The CDR3 runs 15 residues. The CDR3 sequence is CASSLRTAENTEAFF. Here the CDR3 DNA reads TGTGCCAGCAGCCTACGGACAGCCGAGAACACTGAAGCTTTCTTT.

The sample holds many counts of this clonotype. CDR3 loop: CASTERGGDYEQYF. As DNA, the CDR3 is TGTGCCAGCACCGAGAGGGGGGGCGATTACGAGCAGTACTTC. V usage is TRBV7-8 and J usage is TRBJ2-7; perhaps TRBD2 as D (7 bases). CDR3 length equals 14 residues. Trimming stripped 7 bases from V and 4 bases from J, with 17 bases between. Germline loops: CDR1 SGHVS, CDR2 FQNEAQ.

The sample holds a few counts of this clonotype. The chain recombines TRBV6-5 with TRBJ2-7; no firm D call. With 2 bases removed from V and 2 bases from J, the gap between germline ends came to 19 bases. There are 17 residues in the CDR3. Germline V gene sequence: CDR1 MNHEY, CDR2 SVGAGI. The CDR3 reads CASSYLRSKVGPYEQYF. The CDR3 DNA reads as TGTGCCAGCAGTTACCTTCGTTCTAAGGTTGGTCCCTACGAGCAGTACTTC.

The V call is TRBV10-3, the J call TRBJ2-2; TRBD1 matches at 7 bases. The J segment lost 7 bases and the V segment lost 2 bases, leaving 4 bases of the junction unmatched. This CDR3 is 14 amino acids long. Germline CDR1 is ENHRY and CDR2 is SYGVKD. The CDR3 coding sequence is TGTGCCATCAGTGAGAAGACAGGGAACGGGGAGCTGTTTTTT. The encoded protein is CAISEKTGNGELFF.

This clonotype has a count of ten or more. This sequence joins TRBV6-5 and TRBJ2-7, with TRBD1 identical over 7 bases. The CDR3 consists of 13 residues. Germline trimming cut 6 bases from V and 2 bases from J; bases unmatched to any gene: 4. Germline-derived CDR1 and CDR2 are MNHEY and SVGAGI. This CDR3 is CASSGTDPYEQYF. CDR3 sequence (DNA): TGTGCCAGCAGCGGGACAGACCCCTACGAGCAGTACTTC.

The rearrangement joins TRBV28 to TRBJ1-1; D remains ambiguous. Germline CDR1 and CDR2: MDHEN and SYDVKM. This CDR3 is built from 12 residues. V was clipped by 6 bases and J by 4 bases, with 9 bases between them. As DNA, the CDR3 is TGTGCCAGCAGCCACCGTACCACTGAAGCTTTCTTT. It codes for CASSHRTTEAFF.

This clonotype occurred many times. The rearrangement joins TRBV2 to TRBJ1-6; D perhaps matches TRBD1 (5 bases). Germline CDR1 reads SNHLY; CDR2 reads FYNNEI. There are 14 residues in the CDR3. The ends were cut back, 6 bases at V and 7 bases at J, with 13 bases in the middle. The CDR3 DNA is TGTGCCAGCAGCCAGCAGGGCCCCAATTCACCCCTCCACTTT. This translates into CASSQQGPNSPLHF.

This clonotype was counted a few times. This chain connects TRBV29-1 to TRBJ2-3, with D perhaps matching TRBD2 (6 bases). This CDR3 is built from 14 residues. Germline V gives CDR1 SQVTM, CDR2 ANQGSEA. V lost 5 bases and J lost 4, with 16 bases in between. CDR3 sequence reads: CSVLAAPTSDTQYF. CDR3 nucleotide sequence: TGCAGCGTTTTAGCGGCTCCGACCTCAGATACGCAGTATTTT.

The genes are TRBV4-2 and TRBJ1-5, with no clear D. Trimming removed 1 base at V and 7 bases at J, with 14 bases between. This CDR3 comprises 15 residues. Germline-derived CDR1 and CDR2 are LGHNA and YNFKEQ. The CDR3 DNA reads as TGTGCCAGCAGCCAAGGAAGAGGTGTTTGGCAGCCCCAGCATTTT. Protein product: CASSQGRGVWQPQHF.

This clonotype occurred many times. This sequence joins TRBV6-5 and TRBJ1-3; D remains ambiguous. The CDR3 sequence is 12 residues long. Trimming pared 6 bases from V and 7 bases from J, leaving 10 bases between. CDR1 is MNHEY and CDR2 is SVGAGI in the germline V gene. CDR3 sequence (DNA): TGTGCCAGCAGCTCGGGAGCCAACACCATATATTTT. It yields the protein CASSSGANTIYF.

This clonotype was observed many times. The chain employs TRBV7-9 and TRBJ1-1; D gene ambiguous. V was clipped by 2 bases and J by 5 bases, with 9 bases between them. The CDR3 runs to 13 residues. Germline values: CDR1 SEHNR, CDR2 FQNEAQ (reference sequence). CDR3 region: CASSLLDGTEAFF. CDR3 nucleotides: TGTGCCAGCAGCTTATTAGACGGTACTGAAGCTTTCTTT.

The J gene is TRBJ1-2, the V gene TRBV6-5, with D unclear. The CDR3 is 13 amino acids. The germline gives CDR1 MNHEY, CDR2 SVGAGI. The V end lost 7 bases, the J end lost 3 bases, and 12 bases lay between the germline ends. Written as DNA, the CDR3 is TGTGCCAGCATCCGGGGTGACGACTATGGCTACACCTTC. This gives the protein CASIRGDDYGYTF.

A remark on this clonotype: One junction end disagrees with the germline gene, perhaps due to a read error. J is TRBJ1-1 and V is TRBV29-1; TRBD1 matches 8 bases. Germline CDR1 and CDR2: SQVTM and ANQGSEA. The CDR3 has 8 residues. The CDR3 DNA reads TGCAGCGTTCAGGACAGGGTATTT. Encoded protein: CSVQDRVF. The variable domain in full, with the rest retrieved from reference TRBV29-1 and TRBJ1-1, is SAVISQKPSRDICQRGTSLTIQCQVDSQVTMMFWYRQQPGQSLTLIATANQGSEATYESGFVIDKFPISRPNLTFSTLTVSNMSPEDSSIYLCSVQDRVFGQGTRLTVV.

This rearrangement joins TRBV10-3 to TRBJ2-3; possible D gene TRBD2, 5 bases. V was pared by 1 base and J by 0 bases, with 11 bases between. The CDR3 spans 16 residues. Germline CDR1 ENHRY, CDR2 SYGVKD. The CDR3 here is CAISEYRGRSTDTQYF. CDR3 bases: TGTGCCATCAGTGAGTATCGGGGAAGGAGCACAGATACGCAGTATTTT.